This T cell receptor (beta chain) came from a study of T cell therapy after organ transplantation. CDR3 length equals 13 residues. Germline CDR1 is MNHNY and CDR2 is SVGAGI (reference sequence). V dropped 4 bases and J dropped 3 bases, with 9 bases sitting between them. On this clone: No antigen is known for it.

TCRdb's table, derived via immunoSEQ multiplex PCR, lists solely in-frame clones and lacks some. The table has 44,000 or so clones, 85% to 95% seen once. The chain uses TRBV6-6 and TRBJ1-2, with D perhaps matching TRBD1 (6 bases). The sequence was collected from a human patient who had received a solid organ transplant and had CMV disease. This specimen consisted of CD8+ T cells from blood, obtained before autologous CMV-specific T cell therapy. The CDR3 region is CASSLTGHYGYTF. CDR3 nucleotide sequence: TGTGCCAGCAGTTTGACAGGTCACTATGGCTACACCTTC.